This T cell receptor beta chain was found in a study of cytomegalovirus exposure and HLA in healthy donors. Study conclusions and caveats: Accurate prediction of HLA-A and HLA-B alleles (for most subjects) was reportedly achieved from TCR beta sequences. Prior analysis indicated that the majority of TCR beta V segments exhibited productivity approximately 90% or approximately 30% of the time. Available immune exposure information covered CMV serostatus only. Later genetic work tied a missense DCLRE1C variant to beta-chain V and J trimming.

Primers for the PCR totalled 60 Vbeta and 13 Jbeta. Clones were sequenced by immunoSEQ multiplex PCR, and TCRdb holds only the in-frame ones, with some missing. The sample lists some 160,000 clones, approximately 80% seen once, with under 0.6% in the top ten. Notes on this clone: Its matching antigen is unknown. Other nucleotide sequences from this sample produce the same CDR3.

V shed 2 bases, J shed 2 bases, and the junction held 2 bases outside the gene matches. CDR3 length equals 13 residues. Germline values: CDR1 GTSNPN, CDR2 SVGIG (reference sequence). The chain uses TRBV30 and TRBJ1-1; 7 bases map to TRBD1. The sequenced material came from PBMCs. The sequence derives from a woman between 50 and 59 years old in good health and CMV-seronegative. The CDR3 sequence is CAWSRQGNTEAFF. CDR3 DNA sequence: TGTGCCTGGAGTCGACAGGGTAACACTGAAGCTTTCTTT.